The subject of this entry is one T cell receptor (beta chain). Its antigen remains unidentified. This table comes from immunoSEQ multiplex PCR, and its TCRdb copy is limited to in-frame clones, with some not included. The sample lists about 68,000 clones; around nine tenths were seen once. The data were taken from a study of chemoradiotherapy in HPV16-positive cancers. Study as a whole: Two HPV16-positive patients' cells yielded candidate HPV-specific clones and common motifs.

Broader study findings: During treatment, candidate HPV-specific clones and E7-related motifs expanded in tumor.

The CDR3 consists of 19 residues. Between the trimmed V and J ends, which lost 0 bases and 4 bases, there was a span of 24 bases. Germline CDR1 and CDR2: LNHDA and SQIVND (reference sequence). This TCR was sampled from a human donor with HPV-associated anogenital cancer. This specimen consisted of blood, obtained from a patient who underwent chemoradiotherapy. The rearrangement uses TRBV19 and TRBJ1-1, with TRBD1 as a possible D gene (5 bases). CDR3 nucleotides: TGTGCCAGTAGTATAGACCGGCTTTTATACGAGGGGCATATCACTGAAGCTTTCTTT. It codes for CASSIDRLLYEGHITEAFF.